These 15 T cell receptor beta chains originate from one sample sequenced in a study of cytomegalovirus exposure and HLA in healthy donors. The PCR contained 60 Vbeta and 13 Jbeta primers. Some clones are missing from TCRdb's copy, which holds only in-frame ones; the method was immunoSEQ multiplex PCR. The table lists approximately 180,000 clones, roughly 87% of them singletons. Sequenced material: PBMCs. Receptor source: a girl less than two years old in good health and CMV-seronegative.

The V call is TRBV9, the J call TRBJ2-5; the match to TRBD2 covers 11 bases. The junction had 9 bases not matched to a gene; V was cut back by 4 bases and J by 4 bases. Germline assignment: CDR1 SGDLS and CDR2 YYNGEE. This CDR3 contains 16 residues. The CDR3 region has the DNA TGTGCCAGCAGCATCCGTAGCGGGAGGGCCCCAGAGACCCAGTACTTC. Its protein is CASSIRSGRAPETQYF.

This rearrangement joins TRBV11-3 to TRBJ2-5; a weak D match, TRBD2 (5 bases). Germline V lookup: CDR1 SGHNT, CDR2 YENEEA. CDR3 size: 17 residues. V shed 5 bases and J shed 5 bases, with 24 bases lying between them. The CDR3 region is CASSHTPTGSPGETQYF. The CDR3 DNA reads TGTGCCAGCAGCCATACCCCTACTGGGAGCCCCGGGGAGACCCAGTACTTC.

CDR3 protein: CASSGAYKEQYF. CDR3 DNA: TGCGCCAGCAGCGGGGCATATAAGGAGCAGTACTTC. This sequence joins TRBV5-1 and TRBJ2-7, with a possible D match to TRBD1 (5 bases). Deletions cut 4 bases from V and 7 bases from J, with 12 bases between. CDR1 SGHRS and CDR2 YFSETQ come from the germline V gene. The CDR3 totals 12 residues.

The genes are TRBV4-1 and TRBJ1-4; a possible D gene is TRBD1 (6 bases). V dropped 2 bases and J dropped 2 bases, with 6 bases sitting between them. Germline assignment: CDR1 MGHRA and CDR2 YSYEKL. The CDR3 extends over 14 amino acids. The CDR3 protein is CASSQTGTNEKLFF. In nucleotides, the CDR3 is TGCGCCAGCAGCCAAACAGGGACTAATGAAAAACTGTTTTTT.

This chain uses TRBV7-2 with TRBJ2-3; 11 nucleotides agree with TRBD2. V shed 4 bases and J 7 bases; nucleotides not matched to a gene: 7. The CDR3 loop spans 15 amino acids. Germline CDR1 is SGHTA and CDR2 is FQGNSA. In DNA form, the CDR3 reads TGTGCCAGCAGCTCGATAGCGGGAGGGCCGTATACGCAGTATTTT. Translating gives CASSSIAGGPYTQYF.

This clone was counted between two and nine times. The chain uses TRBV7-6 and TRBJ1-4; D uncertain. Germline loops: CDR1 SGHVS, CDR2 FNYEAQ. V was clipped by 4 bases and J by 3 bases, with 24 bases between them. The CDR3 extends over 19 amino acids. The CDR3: CASSSLRQALLSPNEKLFF. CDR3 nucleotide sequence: TGTGCCAGCAGCTCGCTTCGTCAGGCTCTCTTAAGTCCTAATGAAAAACTGTTTTTT.

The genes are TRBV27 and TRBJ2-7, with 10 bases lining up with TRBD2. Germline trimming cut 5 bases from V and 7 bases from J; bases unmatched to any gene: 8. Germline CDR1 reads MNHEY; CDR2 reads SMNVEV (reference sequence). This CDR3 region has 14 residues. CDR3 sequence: CASSPGTSVGEQYF. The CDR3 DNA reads TGTGCCAGCAGTCCTGGGACTAGCGTGGGGGAGCAGTACTTC.

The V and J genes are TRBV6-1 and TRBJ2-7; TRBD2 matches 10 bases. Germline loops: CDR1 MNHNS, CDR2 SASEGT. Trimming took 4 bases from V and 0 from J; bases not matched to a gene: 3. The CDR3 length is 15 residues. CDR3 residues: CASSVWTSGSYEQYF. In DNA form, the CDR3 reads TGTGCCAGCAGTGTATGGACTAGCGGCTCCTACGAGCAGTACTTC.

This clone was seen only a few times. CDR3 DNA sequence: TGTGCCAGCAGCTCCCCCTCGGGGGGAGGTAATTCACCCCTCCACTTT. Its protein is CASSSPSGGGNSPLHF. The chain joins TRBV7-9 to TRBJ1-6, with TRBD1 as a possible D gene (5 bases). With 4 bases removed from V and 6 bases from J, the gap between germline ends came to 16 bases. Germline values: CDR1 SEHNR, CDR2 FQNEAQ (reference sequence). This CDR3 region has 16 residues.

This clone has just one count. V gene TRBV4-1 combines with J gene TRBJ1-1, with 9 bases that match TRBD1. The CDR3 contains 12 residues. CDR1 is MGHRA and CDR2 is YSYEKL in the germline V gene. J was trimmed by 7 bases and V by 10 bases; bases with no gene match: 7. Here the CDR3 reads CATQGQGNEAFF. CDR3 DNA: TGCGCCACCCAGGGACAGGGAAATGAAGCTTTCTTT.

CDR3 coding DNA: TGTGCCAGTAACGTCGGGACTAGAGCAGATACGCAGTATTTT. The encoded protein is CASNVGTRADTQYF. The V call is TRBV19, the J call TRBJ2-3, with 8 positions matching TRBD2. V was pared by 7 bases and J by 4 bases, with 7 bases of the junction left unmatched. The CDR3 spans 14 residues. Germline values: CDR1 LNHDA, CDR2 SQIVND (reference sequence).

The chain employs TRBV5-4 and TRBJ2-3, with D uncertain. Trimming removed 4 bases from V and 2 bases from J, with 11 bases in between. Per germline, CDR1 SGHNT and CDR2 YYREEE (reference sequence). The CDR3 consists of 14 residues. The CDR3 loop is CASSGPGTTDTQYF. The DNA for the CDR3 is TGTGCCAGCAGCGGGCCAGGAACCACAGATACGCAGTATTTT.

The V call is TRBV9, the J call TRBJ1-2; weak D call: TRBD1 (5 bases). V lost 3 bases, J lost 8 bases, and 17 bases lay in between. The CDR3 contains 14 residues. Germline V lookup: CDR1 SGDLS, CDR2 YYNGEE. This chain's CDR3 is CASSGLGWEGGYTF. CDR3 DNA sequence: TGTGCCAGCAGCGGTCTCGGTTGGGAGGGGGGCTACACCTTC.

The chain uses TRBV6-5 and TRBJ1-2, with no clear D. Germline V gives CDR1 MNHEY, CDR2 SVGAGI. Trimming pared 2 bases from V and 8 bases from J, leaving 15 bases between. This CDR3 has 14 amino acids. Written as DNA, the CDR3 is TGTGCCAGCAGTTACGCGGCTACCTGGATGGGCTACACCTTC. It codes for CASSYAATWMGYTF.

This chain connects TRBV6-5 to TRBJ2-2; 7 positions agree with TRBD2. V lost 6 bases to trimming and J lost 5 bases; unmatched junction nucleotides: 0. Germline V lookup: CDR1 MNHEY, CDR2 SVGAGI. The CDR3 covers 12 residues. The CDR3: CASRRGTGELFF. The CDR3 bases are TGTGCCAGCAGGCGGGGGACCGGGGAGCTGTTTTTT.